The 18 T cell receptor beta chains presented below share a single source sample, sequenced in a study of shared clonotypes between healthy human individuals. This table comes from immunoSEQ multiplex PCR, and its TCRdb copy is limited to in-frame clones, with some not included. The data contain some 2 million clones, over 85% of them singletons. Sequencing used naive CD4+ T cells sorted from blood. The subset here: CD45RA+ positively selected. These receptors were taken from a man between 18 and 29 years old in good health.

The chain recombines TRBV13 with TRBJ1-2; D is uncertain. CDR3 length: 14 residues. Looked up from germline, CDR1 is PRHDT and CDR2 is FYEKMQ (reference sequence). V lost 0 bases and J lost 9, with 14 bases in between. The CDR3 here is CASSLGPSDGSYTF. Written as DNA, the CDR3 is TGTGCCAGCAGCTTAGGCCCCTCCGACGGGAGCTACACCTTC.

This clone appeared a few times. The rearrangement joins TRBV6-4 to TRBJ2-3; tentatively, D is TRBD2 (6 bases). CDR1 MRHNA and CDR2 SNTAGT come from the germline V gene. V lost 2 bases and J lost 0, with 6 bases in between. The CDR3 length is 14 residues. DNA for the CDR3: TGTGCCAGCAGTGACGGAGGGAGCACAGATACGCAGTATTTT. Encoded protein: CASSDGGSTDTQYF.

This chain's CDR3 is CAWSAGQYNEQFF. CDR3 bases: TGTGCCTGGAGTGCGGGACAATACAATGAGCAGTTCTTC. The chain recombines TRBV30 with TRBJ2-1; D may be TRBD1 (6 bases). Germline assignment: CDR1 GTSNPN and CDR2 SVGIG (reference sequence). V lost 1 base and J lost 4, with 8 bases in between. This CDR3 is built from 13 residues.

The chain combines TRBV5-1 with TRBJ1-1; D call uncertain. The CDR3 is made up of 15 amino acids. Per the germline V gene, CDR1 is SGHRS and CDR2 is YFSETQ. Trimming pared 5 bases from V and 6 bases from J, leaving 20 bases between. CDR3 protein: CASSITPAGLAEAFF. CDR3 DNA sequence: TGCGCCAGCAGTATTACGCCGGCGGGTTTGGCTGAAGCTTTCTTT.

The chain carries TRBV5-6 and TRBJ1-2; D remains ambiguous. Looked up from germline, CDR1 is SGHDT and CDR2 is YYEEEE. The CDR3 has 15 amino acids. V was shortened by 0 bases and J by 2 bases, with 11 bases between the two germline ends. CDR3 bases: TGTGCCAGCAGCTTGGAGGCCCTAGGAAACTATGGCTACACCTTC. This translates into CASSLEALGNYGYTF.

CDR3 protein: CASSFRSSSGRAYEQFF. The CDR3, as DNA: TGCGCCAGCAGCTTCCGTTCCTCTAGCGGGAGGGCCTATGAGCAGTTCTTC. The chain links TRBV5-1 to TRBJ2-1; 12 nucleotides align to TRBD2. Germline CDR1 is SGHRS and CDR2 is YFSETQ. Unmatched junction bases numbered 11, after V lost 2 bases and J lost 8 bases. The CDR3 has 17 residues.

V and J are TRBV6-5 and TRBJ2-2; no clear D gene. Trimming removed 4 bases from V and 1 base from J, with 10 bases in between. The CDR3 runs to 15 residues. Germline loops: CDR1 MNHEY, CDR2 SVGAGI. Here the CDR3 reads CASSSFGGNTGELFF. In nucleotides, the CDR3 is TGTGCCAGCAGTTCCTTCGGCGGGAACACCGGGGAGCTGTTTTTT.

The chain has TRBV2 and TRBJ2-3; D uncertain. The CDR3 length is 14 residues. The V and J ends lost 7 bases and 0 bases respectively, with 11 bases between them. From germline, CDR1 is SNHLY and CDR2 FYNNEI. The CDR3 sequence is CASMVVRSTDTQYF. The CDR3 DNA sequence: TGTGCCAGCATGGTCGTTCGGAGCACAGATACGCAGTATTTT.

As for this clone: Other nucleotide sequences from this sample produce the same CDR3. The genes are TRBV18 and TRBJ1-4, with 9 bases fitting TRBD1. The CDR3 length is 14 residues. Germline loops: CDR1 KGHSH, CDR2 LQKENI. V was clipped by 0 bases and J by 8 bases; unmatched bases: 1. CDR3 residues: CASSPPGTGEKLFF. The DNA of the CDR3 is TGTGCCAGCTCACCACCCGGGACAGGGGAAAAACTGTTTTTT. The variable domain in full, with the rest retrieved from reference TRBV18 and TRBJ1-4, is NAGVMQNPRHLVRRRGQEARLRCSPMKGHSHVYWYRQLPEEGLKFMVYLQKENIIDESGMPKERFSAEFPKEGPSILRIQQVVRGDSAAYFCASSPPGTGEKLFFGSGTQLSVL.

The V and J genes are TRBV27 and TRBJ2-2; no clear D. Per the germline V gene, CDR1 is MNHEY and CDR2 is SMNVEV (reference sequence). The CDR3 is 16 amino acids. V lost 0 bases, J lost 2 bases, and 10 bases lay in between. In DNA, the CDR3 is TGTGCCAGCAGTTTATCCCCCAAGGCAAACACCGGGGAGCTGTTTTTT. Translation gives CASSLSPKANTGELFF.

The chain carries TRBV7-9 and TRBJ2-2; D call uncertain. CDR1 and CDR2 from the germline V gene are SEHNR and FQNEAQ (reference sequence). V was clipped by 2 bases and J by 1 base, with 5 bases between them. This CDR3 region has 14 residues. The CDR3 DNA follows: TGTGCCAGCAGCTTACTCTGGAACACCGGGGAGCTGTTTTTT. It translates to CASSLLWNTGELFF.

V and J are TRBV20-1 and TRBJ1-5; D remains ambiguous. The germline gives CDR1 DFQATT, CDR2 SNEGSKA (reference sequence). The V end lost 3 bases, the J end lost 4 bases, and 4 bases lay between the germline ends. The CDR3 runs 11 residues. The CDR3 sequence is CSARANQPQHF. The CDR3 DNA follows: TGCAGTGCTAGGGCGAATCAGCCCCAGCATTTT.

The V call is TRBV6-5, the J call TRBJ2-5; D may be TRBD1 (6 bases). The V end lost 6 bases, the J end lost 6 bases, and 17 bases lay between the germline ends. The CDR3 has 14 amino acids. CDR1 is MNHEY, CDR2 SVGAGI, per germline. The CDR3 coding sequence is TGTGCCAGCAGGGAGACAGACAGGCCCAAGACCCAGTACTTC. It encodes CASRETDRPKTQYF.

The DNA for the CDR3 is TGCGCCAGCACCGATCCGAGGGGGCAAGAGACCCAGTACTTC. This encodes CASTDPRGQETQYF. The gene calls are TRBV5-1 and TRBJ2-5; weak D call: TRBD1 (6 bases). CDR1 is SGHRS and CDR2 is YFSETQ in the germline V gene. This CDR3 contains 14 residues. The germline V and J ends were trimmed by 6 bases and 2 bases, with 14 bases remaining between them.

Regarding this clone: A much bigger clone sits one base away, suggesting this may be a read error. V is TRBV6-4 and J is TRBJ1-1, with D possibly being TRBD1 (6 bases). V lost 4 bases and J 1 base, leaving 7 bases between the germline ends. CDR3 size: 13 residues. CDR1 MRHNA and CDR2 SNTAGT come from the germline V gene. The CDR3 sequence is CASSVQGNTEAFF. The CDR3 DNA sequence: TGTGCCAGCAGTGTACAGGGGAACACTGAAGCTTTCTTT.

The rearrangement joins TRBV6-5 to TRBJ1-1; D may be TRBD1 (5 bases). There are 13 residues in the CDR3. V lost 7 bases and J 1 base, leaving 10 bases between the germline ends. The germline CDR1 and CDR2 sequences are MNHEY and SVGAGI. CDR3 protein: CASTSRGNTEAFF. CDR3 in DNA: TGTGCCAGCACCTCGAGGGGGAACACTGAAGCTTTCTTT.

The V gene is TRBV7-2, the J gene TRBJ1-4; possibly TRBD1 for D (6 bases). Per germline, CDR1 SGHTA and CDR2 FQGNSA. V lost 2 bases and J lost 5, with 6 bases in between. CDR3 length: 13 residues. CDR3 sequence reads: CASSLQGNEKLFF. The CDR3 DNA follows: TGTGCCAGCAGCTTACAGGGGAATGAAAAACTGTTTTTT.

This rearrangement joins TRBV23-1 to TRBJ2-7, with TRBD1 matching 7 bases. TRBV23-1 is annotated as an ORF whose role is uncertain. The CDR3 consists of 15 residues. Losses at the gene ends were 7 bases for V and 5 bases for J; bases not matched to a gene: 14. In nucleotides, the CDR3 is TGCGCCAGCACCCTTAACAGGGGAATCAGGAACGAGCAGTACTTC. Translating it yields CASTLNRGIRNEQYF.